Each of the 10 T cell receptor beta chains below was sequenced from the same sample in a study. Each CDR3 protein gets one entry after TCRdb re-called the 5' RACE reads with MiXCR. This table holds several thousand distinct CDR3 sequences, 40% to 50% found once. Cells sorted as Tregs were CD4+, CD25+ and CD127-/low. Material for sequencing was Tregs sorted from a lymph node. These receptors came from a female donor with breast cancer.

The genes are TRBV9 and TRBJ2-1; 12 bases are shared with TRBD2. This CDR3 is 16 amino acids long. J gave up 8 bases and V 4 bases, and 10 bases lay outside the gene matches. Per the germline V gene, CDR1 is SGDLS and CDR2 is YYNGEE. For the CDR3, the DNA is TGTGCCAGCAGCCCCGGACTAGCGGGGCATCAGGATGAGCAGTTCTTC. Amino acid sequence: CASSPGLAGHQDEQFF.

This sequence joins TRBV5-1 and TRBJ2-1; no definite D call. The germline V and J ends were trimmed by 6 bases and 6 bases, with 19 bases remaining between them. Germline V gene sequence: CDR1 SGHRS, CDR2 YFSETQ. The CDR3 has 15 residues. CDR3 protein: CASNLARNSGNEQFF. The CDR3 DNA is TGCGCCAGCAACCTCGCCCGCAATTCTGGCAATGAGCAGTTCTTC. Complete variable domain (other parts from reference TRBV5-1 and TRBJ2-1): KAGVTQTPRYLIKTRGQQVTLSCSPISGHRSVSWYQQTPGQGLQFLFEYFSETQRNKGNFPGRFSGRQFSNSRSEMNVSTLELGDSALYLCASNLARNSGNEQFFGPGTRLTVL.

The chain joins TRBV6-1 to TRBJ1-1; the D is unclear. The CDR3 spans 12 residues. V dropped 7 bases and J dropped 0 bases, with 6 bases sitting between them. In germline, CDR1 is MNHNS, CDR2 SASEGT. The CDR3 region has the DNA TGTGCCAGCATCCCCATGAACACTGAAGCTTTCTTT. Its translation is CASIPMNTEAFF.

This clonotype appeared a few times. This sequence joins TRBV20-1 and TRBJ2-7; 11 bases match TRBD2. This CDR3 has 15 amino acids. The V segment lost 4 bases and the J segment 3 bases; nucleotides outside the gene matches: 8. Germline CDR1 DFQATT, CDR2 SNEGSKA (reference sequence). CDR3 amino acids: CSAISTSGSVYEQYF. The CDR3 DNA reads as TGCAGTGCTATCAGTACTAGCGGGAGTGTCTACGAGCAGTACTTC.

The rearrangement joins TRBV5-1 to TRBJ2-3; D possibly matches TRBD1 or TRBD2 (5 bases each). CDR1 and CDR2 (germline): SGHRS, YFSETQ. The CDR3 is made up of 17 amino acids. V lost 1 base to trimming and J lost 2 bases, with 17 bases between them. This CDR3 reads CASSLMLFGANTDTQYF. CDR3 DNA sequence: TGCGCCAGCAGCTTGATGCTGTTCGGGGCGAACACAGATACGCAGTATTTT.

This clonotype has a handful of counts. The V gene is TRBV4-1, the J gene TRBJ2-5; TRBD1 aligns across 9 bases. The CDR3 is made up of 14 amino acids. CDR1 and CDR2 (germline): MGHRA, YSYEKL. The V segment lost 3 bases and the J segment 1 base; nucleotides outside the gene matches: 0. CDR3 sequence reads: CASSQDRGQETQYF. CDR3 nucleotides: TGCGCCAGCAGCCAGGACAGGGGCCAAGAGACCCAGTACTTC.

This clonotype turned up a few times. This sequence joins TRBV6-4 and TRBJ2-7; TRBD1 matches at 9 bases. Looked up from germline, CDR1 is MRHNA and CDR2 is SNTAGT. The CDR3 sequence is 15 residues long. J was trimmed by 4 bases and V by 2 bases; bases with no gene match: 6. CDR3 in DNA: TGTGCCAGCAGTGACAAGGACAGGGGTTTTTACGAGCAGTACTTC. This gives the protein CASSDKDRGFYEQYF.

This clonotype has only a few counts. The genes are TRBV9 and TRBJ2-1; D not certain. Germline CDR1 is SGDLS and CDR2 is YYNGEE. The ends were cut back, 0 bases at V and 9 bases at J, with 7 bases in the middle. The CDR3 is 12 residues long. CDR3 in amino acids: CASSVGGSEQFF. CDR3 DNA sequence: TGTGCCAGCAGCGTAGGAGGAAGTGAGCAGTTCTTC.

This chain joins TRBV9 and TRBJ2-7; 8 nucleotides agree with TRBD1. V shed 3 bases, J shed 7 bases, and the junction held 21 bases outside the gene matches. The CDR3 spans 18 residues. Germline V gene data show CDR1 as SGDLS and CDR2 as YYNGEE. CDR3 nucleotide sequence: TGTGCCAGCAGCGCTCCGGGACAGGAGGGAGGTTGGGCGGGTGAGCAGTACTTC. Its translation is CASSAPGQEGGWAGEQYF. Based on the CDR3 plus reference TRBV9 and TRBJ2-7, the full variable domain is DSGVTQTPKHLITATGQRVTLRCSPRSGDLSVYWYQQSLDQGLQFLIQYYNGEERAKGNILERFSAQQFPDLHSELNLSSLELGDSALYFCASSAPGQEGGWAGEQYFGPGTRLTVT.

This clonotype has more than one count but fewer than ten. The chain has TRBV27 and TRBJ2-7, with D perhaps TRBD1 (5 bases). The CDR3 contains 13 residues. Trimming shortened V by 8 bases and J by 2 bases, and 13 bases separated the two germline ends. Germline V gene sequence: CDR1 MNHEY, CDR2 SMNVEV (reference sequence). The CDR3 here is CASGHGWTYEQYF. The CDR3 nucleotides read TGTGCCAGCGGACACGGTTGGACCTACGAGCAGTACTTC.